The TCR beta chain under discussion was sequenced for a study of CD8 T cells in ankylosing spondylitis. Preparation of TCR beta libraries was done by quantitative 5'-RACE with molecular barcodes. In TCRdb, the 5' RACE reads were re-called with MiXCR into one record per CDR3 protein. The top ten hold 40% to 50% of the sample, which has roughly 220,000 distinct CDR3 sequences, around 19% seen once. This clonotype was recorded many times. Its antigen is not known. Germline CDR1 reads SGHRS; CDR2 reads YFSETQ. The V end was cut by 0 bases, the J end by 6 bases, with 12 bases between. The CDR3 has 14 amino acids. Study-wide results and caveats: A subset of motif variants has previously been described in the synovial fluid and blood of reactive arthritis. For ankylosing spondylitis blood, a TCR beta motif of 7 to 9 highly homologous variants appeared characteristic.

Sequencing was performed on blood, either unsorted or a sorted T cell fraction (not recorded which). The sequence was collected from a male donor with ankylosing spondylitis. V and J are TRBV5-1 and TRBJ1-1; weak D call: TRBD1 (5 bases). CDR3 loop: CASSLAEGLAEAFF. The DNA for the CDR3 is TGCGCCAGCAGCTTGGCCGAGGGGTTAGCTGAAGCTTTCTTT.